This passage covers 15 T cell receptor beta chains from one sample sequenced in a study of long-term antiretroviral therapy in people with HIV. This was the immunoSEQ v3.0 assay at survey level. Data came from immunoSEQ multiplex PCR; TCRdb stores just in-frame clones and leaves some out. The sample records some 35,000 clones, approximately 83% being singletons. The input for sequencing was unsorted PBMCs, taken 2.2 years after starting antiretroviral therapy. These receptor sequences come from a man younger than 35 with HIV.

The chain recombines TRBV7-2 with TRBJ2-2; D remains ambiguous. The CDR3 runs to 15 residues. V shed 2 bases and J shed 4 bases, with 11 bases lying between them. Germline V gene data show CDR1 as SGHTA and CDR2 as FQGNSA. The CDR3, as DNA: TGTGCCAGCAGCTTAAGACTGAGACCCACCGGGGAGCTGTTTTTT. This translates into CASSLRLRPTGELFF.

The rearrangement joins TRBV11-2 to TRBJ2-7; TRBD2 agrees at 11 bases. CDR1 and CDR2 (germline): SGHAT, FQNNGV. The CDR3 has 14 residues. The V and J ends lost 5 bases and 4 bases, in that order; junction bases with no gene match: 4. The CDR3 bases are TGTGCCAGCAGCCCTGGACTAGCGGGTTACGAGCAGTACTTC. Translated: CASSPGLAGYEQYF.

The V gene is TRBV19, the J gene TRBJ2-7; 9 positions agree with TRBD1. This CDR3 region has 14 residues. V was pared by 3 bases and J by 3 bases, with 3 bases of the junction left unmatched. Looked up from germline, CDR1 is LNHDA and CDR2 is SQIVND (reference sequence). This CDR3 is CASSIRTGVYEQYF. The CDR3 nucleotides are TGTGCCAGTAGTATTCGGACAGGGGTCTACGAGCAGTACTTC.

The chain joins TRBV30 to TRBJ1-5; D is uncertain. The CDR3 spans 14 residues. Germline-derived CDR1 and CDR2 are GTSNPN and SVGIG (reference sequence). The V end was cut by 6 bases, the J end by 1 base, with 13 bases between. The CDR3 sequence: CACGSGSSNQPQHF. In nucleotides, the CDR3 is TGTGCCTGCGGCTCGGGATCCAGCAATCAGCCCCAGCATTTT. Complete variable domain (other parts from reference TRBV30 and TRBJ1-5): SQTIHQWPATLVQPVGSPLSLECTVEGTSNPNLYWYRQAAGRGLQLLFYSVGIGQISSEVPQNLSASRPQDRQFILSSKKLLLSDSGFYLCACGSGSSNQPQHFGDGTRLSIL.

The chain recombines TRBV5-1 with TRBJ2-7, with TRBD1 matching 8 bases. V was clipped by 0 bases and J by 5 bases; unmatched bases: 7. Germline V CDR1 and CDR2: SGHRS, YFSETQ. CDR3 length: 15 amino acids. The CDR3: CASSLVAQGADEQYF. The CDR3 region has the DNA TGCGCCAGCAGCTTGGTAGCGCAGGGGGCGGACGAGCAGTACTTC.

As DNA, the CDR3 is TGTGCCAGCTCACCACCGAGCGGGGGGCCCAATGAGCAGTTCTTC. This translates into CASSPPSGGPNEQFF. The chain combines TRBV18 with TRBJ2-1; 9 positions agree with TRBD2. V shed 0 bases and J 6 bases; nucleotides not matched to a gene: 3. Germline values: CDR1 KGHSH, CDR2 LQKENI. The CDR3 contains 15 residues.

CDR3 bases: TGTGCCAGTTCCCCGGGACTAGCGTTGAATGAGCAGTTCTTC. Its translation is CASSPGLALNEQFF. The chain links TRBV27 to TRBJ2-1; 10 bases agree with TRBD2. This CDR3 contains 14 residues. The V and J ends lost 9 bases and 7 bases, in that order; junction bases with no gene match: 9. The germline V gene has CDR1 MNHEY and CDR2 SMNVEV (reference sequence).

V gene TRBV27 combines with J gene TRBJ1-1; 9 nucleotides agree with TRBD1. This CDR3 spans 15 amino acids. Per the germline V gene, CDR1 is MNHEY and CDR2 is SMNVEV (reference sequence). The ends lost 6 bases at V and 4 bases at J; junction bases unmatched: 9. The CDR3 here is CASRKATGGRTEAFF. The CDR3 DNA follows: TGTGCCAGCAGGAAGGCCACAGGGGGCCGCACTGAAGCTTTCTTT.

Notes on this clone: The junction departs from the called germline gene at one end, perhaps through a read error. V and J are TRBV7-7 and TRBJ2-7, with D perhaps matching TRBD2 (7 bases). The CDR3 loop spans 12 amino acids. Germline V lookup: CDR1 SSHAT, CDR2 FNYEAQ (reference sequence). The CDR3 protein is CASRKGGYEQYF. The CDR3 DNA reads TGTGCTAGCAGAAAGGGGGGGTACGAGCAGTACTTC.

The rearrangement links TRBV11-2 to TRBJ2-7; TRBD1 matches 11 bases. Germline V gene lookup returns CDR1 SGHAT and CDR2 FQNNGV. The CDR3 extends over 17 amino acids. With V trimmed by 0 bases and J by 5 bases, 9 bases remained unmatched. The CDR3 nucleotides read TGTGCCAGCAGCTTAGATTCATGGGGGACAGGGGGTGACGAGCAGTACTTC. Protein product: CASSLDSWGTGGDEQYF.

V gene TRBV11-2 combines with J gene TRBJ2-1, with 8 nucleotides matching TRBD2. This CDR3 contains 16 residues. The germline gives CDR1 SGHAT, CDR2 FQNNGV. After removal of 4 bases from V and 6 bases from J, the junction contained 11 bases not matched to a gene. This chain's CDR3 is CASSSPGREVINEQFF. CDR3 DNA: TGTGCCAGCAGCTCGCCGGGGCGGGAGGTTATCAATGAGCAGTTCTTC.

The V gene is TRBV7-8, the J gene TRBJ2-1, with a tentative D call TRBD2 (6 bases). This CDR3 spans 16 amino acids. V was pared by 4 bases and J by 0 bases, with 13 bases between. Germline loops: CDR1 SGHVS, CDR2 FQNEAQ. The CDR3, as DNA: TGTGCCAGCAGCTCGGGACTTTCGTTCTCCTACAATGAGCAGTTCTTC. It specifies CASSSGLSFSYNEQFF. The full variable domain, rest sourced from reference TRBV7-8 and TRBJ2-1, is GAGVSQSPRYKVAKRGQDVALRCDPISGHVSLFWYQQALGQGPEFLTYFQNEAQLDKSGLPSDRFFAERPEGSVSTLKIQRTQQEDSAVYLCASSSGLSFSYNEQFFGPGTRLTVL.

The V gene is TRBV5-1, the J gene TRBJ2-1; TRBD2 matches at 11 bases. Germline CDR1 reads SGHRS; CDR2 reads YFSETQ. This CDR3 is built from 14 residues. V was clipped by 1 base and J by 7 bases; unmatched bases: 1. The CDR3 loop is CASSLPSGRNEQFF. The CDR3 region has the DNA TGCGCCAGCAGCTTGCCTAGCGGGAGGAATGAGCAGTTCTTC.

V and J are TRBV18 and TRBJ1-1, with D unresolved. This CDR3 is 12 amino acids long. Germline CDR1 KGHSH, CDR2 LQKENI. V was clipped by 4 bases and J by 4 bases, with 7 bases between them. CDR3 amino acids: CASSQDTTEAFF. Here the CDR3 DNA reads TGTGCCAGCTCACAAGACACCACTGAAGCTTTCTTT.

This chain links TRBV9 with TRBJ2-3; no clear D gene. Trimming pared 0 bases from V and 5 bases from J, leaving 10 bases between. CDR1 and CDR2 (germline): SGDLS, YYNGEE. There are 14 residues in the CDR3. The CDR3 nucleotides read TGTGCCAGCAGCGTAGAAGTAGGTGGAGATACGCAGTATTTT. This translates into CASSVEVGGDTQYF.